A selection of T cell receptor beta chains follows, all from one sample in a study of T cells after yellow fever vaccination. Using its own MiXCR run on the 5' RACE reads, TCRdb lists one record per CDR3 protein. The table records 300,000 to 400,000 distinct CDR3 sequences, over 8% of them present only once. The specimen was PBMCs, collected on the day of the first yellow fever vaccination. Every receptor here comes from a man between 18 and 35 years old who received the YFV17D yellow fever vaccine. CDR3s include the opening cysteine and the closing phenylalanine or tryptophan. A D gene is named only where the DNA matches it firmly. Clone size is shown for a subset of rows, as once, few, many or a class of expanded clone.

>TRBJ2-3|-|TRBV28|-
CASSKKDFTDTQYF
TGTGCCAGCAGTAAAAAGGACTTCACAGATACGCAGTATTTT
>TRBJ2-7|-|TRBV30|few
CAWNRGESTGQYF
TGCGCCTGGAATCGAGGGGAATCAACGGGGCAGTACTTC
>TRBJ2-5|TRBD2|TRBV27|-
CASSSLAGGRVTQYF
TGTGCCAGCAGTTCCCTGGCGGGGGGGAGAGTGACCCAGTACTTC
>TRBJ1-4|-|TRBV7-2|few
CASSLVAGRTNEKLFF
TGTGCCAGCAGCTTAGTTGCGGGGCGGACTAATGAAAAACTGTTTTTT
>TRBJ2-3|-|TRBV7-2|-
CASSPPAGGPSTDTQYF
TGTGCCAGCAGCCCCCCGGCCGGGGGGCCTAGCACAGATACGCAGTATTTT
>TRBJ2-1|-|TRBV4-3|few
CASSQDRREQFF
TGCGCCAGCAGCCAAGATCGACGGGAGCAGTTCTTC
>TRBJ2-1|TRBD1|TRBV25-1|-
CASSDIRGQSYNEQFF
TGTGCCAGCAGTGATATTAGGGGGCAGTCCTACAATGAGCAGTTCTTC
>TRBJ2-3|TRBD2|TRBV4-1|many
CASSSGLAGASTDTQYF
TGCGCCAGCAGCTCGGGACTAGCGGGGGCTAGCACAGATACGCAGTATTTT
>TRBJ2-7|-|TRBV10-3|few
CAISSGAYEQYF
TGTGCCATCAGTTCAGGGGCGTACGAGCAGTACTTC
>TRBJ1-1|-|TRBV5-4|few
CASSLPKGMDTEAFF
TGTGCCAGCAGCTTGCCAAAGGGGATGGACACTGAAGCTTTCTTT
>TRBJ2-6|-|TRBV29-1|few
CSVLTDSGANVLTF
TGCAGCGTCCTGACGGATTCTGGGGCCAACGTCCTGACTTTC
>TRBJ2-1|TRBD2|TRBV30|-
CAWSRGSLAGGRVEQFF
TGTGCCTGGAGTCGAGGGTCACTAGCGGGGGGCCGGGTTGAGCAGTTCTTC
>TRBJ1-1|-|TRBV12-3/TRBV12-4|-
CATSLAGGNTEAFF
TGTGCCACCAGTTTAGCAGGAGGGAACACTGAAGCTTTCTTT
>TRBJ1-6|-|TRBV6-1|-
CASARRYEFQNSPLHF
TGTGCCAGCGCGAGGAGATACGAATTTCAGAATTCACCCCTCCACTTT
>TRBJ1-5|TRBD1|TRBV4-1|few
CASSQGTGGQRNQPQHF
TGCGCCAGCAGCCAAGGGACAGGGGGCCAACGCAATCAGCCCCAGCATTTT
>TRBJ1-5|-|TRBV9|few
CASSVGWGNQPQHF
TGTGCCAGCAGCGTGGGGTGGGGCAATCAGCCCCAGCATTTT
>TRBJ1-4|TRBD1|TRBV6-1|few
CASSPTGGGGNEKLFF
TGTGCCAGCAGTCCAACAGGGGGAGGGGGCAATGAAAAACTGTTTTTT